A selection of T cell receptor beta chains follows, all from one sample in a study of blood T cells in healthy people across ages. TCRdb recomputed calls from the 5' RACE reads with MiXCR, one row per CDR3 protein. The sample records about 1.4 million distinct CDR3 sequences, 59% being singletons. Sequencing input: blood. The receptors stem from a man aged 18 to 30 in good health. Both conserved end residues are part of each CDR3. The D gene is left open where the match is weak. Rows give clone size only sometimes, using once, few, many, or a class for an expanded clone.

CDR3 length	D gene	J gene	V gene	clone size	CDR3 protein	CDR3 DNA
15	TRBD1	TRBJ1-4	TRBV4-1	once	CASSHSGTGREKLFF	TGCGCCAGCAGCCACTCCGGGACAGGGAGGGAAAAACTGTTTTTT
16	TRBD1	TRBJ2-2	TRBV5-1	-	CASSFNRGGDTGELFF	TGCGCCAGCAGCTTTAACAGGGGTGGAGACACCGGGGAGCTGTTTTTT
13	-	TRBJ2-1	TRBV5-1	-	CASIHDGYNEQFF	TGCGCCAGCATCCATGACGGGTACAATGAGCAGTTCTTC
16	TRBD1	TRBJ2-3	TRBV28	-	CASSLGTGVLTDTQYF	TGTGCCAGCAGTTTGGGGACAGGGGTCCTCACAGATACGCAGTATTTT
18	TRBD1	TRBJ2-7	TRBV4-3	-	CASSQRTGPVWGLYEQYF	TGCGCCAGCAGCCAACGGACAGGGCCCGTCTGGGGCCTATACGAGCAGTACTTC
16	-	TRBJ1-2	TRBV10-3	-	CAISSSGGRANYGYTF	-
20	TRBD1	TRBJ2-2	TRBV11-2	-	CASSFPTATGSETNTGELFF	TGTGCCAGCAGCTTCCCCACAGCGACAGGGTCAGAAACGAACACCGGGGAGCTGTTTTTT
13	-	TRBJ2-7	TRBV4-2	few	CASSPTLYYEQYF	TGTGCCAGCAGCCCAACCCTCTACTACGAGCAGTACTTC
13	TRBD1	TRBJ2-7	TRBV5-1	-	CASRDRSNYEQYF	TGCGCCAGCAGGGACAGGAGCAACTACGAGCAGTACTTC
14	TRBD2	TRBJ2-5	TRBV12-3/TRBV12-4	once	CASSGRGGKETQYF	TGTGCCAGCAGTGGCCGCGGGGGTAAAGAGACCCAGTACTTC
15	-	TRBJ2-7	TRBV15	-	CATSKKRREPYEQYF	TGTGCCACCAGCAAAAAAAGGCGAGAGCCCTACGAGCAGTACTTC
14	-	TRBJ1-6	TRBV18	-	CASSPPLEFSPLHF	TGTGCCAGCTCCCCACCCCTTGAATTTTCACCCCTCCACTTT
18	-	TRBJ2-1	TRBV7-9	few	CASSLEFSRQSSYNEQFF	TGTGCCAGCAGCTTAGAGTTTTCCAGGCAAAGCTCCTACAATGAGCAGTTCTTC
14	-	TRBJ2-3	TRBV27	-	CASSEPLGTDTQYF	TGTGCCAGCAGTGAGCCCCTTGGGACAGATACGCAGTATTTT
13	-	TRBJ2-7	TRBV12-3/TRBV12-4	-	CASGLLGAGEQYF	TGTGCCAGCGGCCTGTTGGGGGCGGGGGAGCAGTACTTC
19	TRBD2	TRBJ2-1	TRBV29-1	-	CSVALLAGHPGSSYNEQFF	TGCAGCGTTGCCCTTCTAGCGGGCCATCCCGGGAGCTCCTACAATGAGCAGTTCTTC
13	-	TRBJ2-7	TRBV20-1	-	CSTRTPATYEQYF	TGCAGTACCCGGACACCAGCGACCTACGAGCAGTACTTC
13	-	TRBJ1-1	TRBV29-1	-	CSVDRGSYPEAFF	TGCAGCGTTGATCGGGGTTCCTACCCTGAAGCTTTCTTT
18	TRBD1	TRBJ1-2	TRBV20-1	-	CSARSAGSQGADFSGYTF	TGCAGTGCTAGATCCGCGGGGTCACAGGGGGCGGATTTCTCTGGCTACACCTTC
17	TRBD2	TRBJ2-4	TRBV6-1	-	CASRPGLAGRAKNIQYF	TGTGCCAGCAGACCCGGACTAGCGGGAAGAGCCAAAAACATTCAGTACTTC
14	-	TRBJ2-3	TRBV11-1	few	CASSSGWRTDTQYF	TGTGCCAGCAGCTCCGGCTGGCGCACAGATACGCAGTATTTT
14	-	TRBJ2-7	TRBV20-1	once	CSARDDVSSYEQYF	TGCAGTGCTAGAGATGATGTGAGTAGCTACGAGCAGTACTTC
14	-	TRBJ2-6	TRBV6-1	-	CASSVPIGANVLTF	TGTGCCAGCAGTGTACCCATTGGGGCCAACGTCCTGACTTTC
15	TRBD1	TRBJ1-2	TRBV6-2/TRBV6-3	-	CASSSAKGQNYGYTF	TGTGCCAGCAGTTCCGCAAAGGGACAGAACTATGGCTACACCTTC
15	-	TRBJ2-7	TRBV4-2	-	CASSQVRTPSYEQYF	TGTGCCAGCAGCCAAGTCCGGACGCCCTCCTACGAGCAGTACTTC
13	-	TRBJ2-7	TRBV29-1	few	CSVSDSGLDEQYF	TGCAGCGTTAGCGACAGTGGTTTGGACGAGCAGTACTTC
15	-	TRBJ1-2	TRBV7-9	-	CASSPIVGGGDGYTF	TGTGCCAGCAGCCCGATTGTCGGGGGTGGGGATGGCTACACCTTC
14	TRBD2	TRBJ2-5	TRBV15	-	CVTSPHRGGETQYF	TGTGTCACCAGCCCTCACCGGGGAGGGGAGACCCAGTACTTC
14	TRBD2	TRBJ2-7	TRBV10-1	-	CASTASGGYYEQYF	TGCGCCAGCACGGCTAGCGGAGGGTACTACGAGCAGTACTTC
14	TRBD1	TRBJ1-2	TRBV4-3	few	CASSQRDRGNGYTF	TGCGCCAGCAGCCAGAGAGACAGGGGCAATGGCTACACCTTC
15	TRBD2	TRBJ2-5	TRBV20-1	few	CSALGTSGGRQTQYF	TGCAGTGCCCTGGGGACTAGCGGGGGTCGTCAGACCCAGTACTTC